The rows below give T cell receptor beta chains drawn from one sample of a study of T cells in Graves' hyperthyroidism and ophthalmopathy. In TCRdb, the multiplex PCR reads were re-called with MiXCR into one record per CDR3 protein. The table lists about 300,000 distinct CDR3 sequences, about an eighth of them singletons. Sequenced input: blood. The origin of the receptors is a woman aged 25 to 45 with Graves' hyperthyroidism that later progressed to Graves' ophthalmopathy. Both conserved end residues are part of each CDR3. D genes are given only for firm matches. The size entry is marked missing in some rows and otherwise reads once, few, many or a size class.

CDR3 DNA: TGCGCCAGCAGCTTGTACGGGGCATCTAAGAACACTGAAGCTTTCTTT
CDR3 protein: CASSLYGASKNTEAFF
clone size: NA
D gene: NA
J gene: TRBJ1-1
V gene: TRBV5-1

CDR3 DNA: TGTGCCAGCAGTCAAGGGACAGGAAAAAGGGAATACGAGCAGTACTTC
CDR3 protein: CASSQGTGKREYEQYF
clone size: many
D gene: TRBD1
J gene: TRBJ2-7
V gene: TRBV28

CDR3 DNA: TGTGCCAGCACCCCCTTCGGCAGGCCCAACGAGCAGTACTTC
CDR3 protein: CASTPFGRPNEQYF
clone size: few
D gene: NA
J gene: TRBJ2-7
V gene: TRBV14

CDR3 DNA: TGCGCCAGCAGCCAAGACAGTTTCCTGAACACTGAAGCTTTCTTT
CDR3 protein: CASSQDSFLNTEAFF
clone size: NA
D gene: NA
J gene: TRBJ1-1
V gene: TRBV5-1

CDR3 DNA: TGTGCCAGCAGTGAAACAGGGAGGAACTATGGCTACACCTTC
CDR3 protein: CASSETGRNYGYTF
clone size: few
D gene: NA
J gene: TRBJ1-2
V gene: TRBV25-1

CDR3 DNA: TGTGCCACCAGTGATTCGACGGTGAGCTCCTACAATGAGCAGTTCTTC
CDR3 protein: CATSDSTVSSYNEQFF
clone size: few
D gene: NA
J gene: TRBJ2-1
V gene: TRBV24-1

CDR3 DNA: TGTGCCAGCAGCTTTGCGGGAGGAAGCCACGAGCAGTACTTC
CDR3 protein: CASSFAGGSHEQYF
clone size: many
D gene: TRBD2
J gene: TRBJ2-7
V gene: TRBV7-8

CDR3 DNA: TGTGCCAGTAGTATAGTAGGGAACCGAGACGAGCAGTACTTC
CDR3 protein: CASSIVGNRDEQYF
clone size: few
D gene: NA
J gene: TRBJ2-7
V gene: TRBV19

CDR3 DNA: TGTGCCAGCAGCCCACGACTAGCGGGAGTAACGAGCTCCTACAATGAGCAGTTCTTC
CDR3 protein: CASSPRLAGVTSSYNEQFF
clone size: many
D gene: TRBD2
J gene: TRBJ2-1
V gene: TRBV7-2

CDR3 DNA: TGTGCCTGGAGCGGGGGACAGGGGGCGGCTCAGCCCCAGCATTTT
CDR3 protein: CAWSGGQGAAQPQHF
clone size: many
D gene: TRBD1
J gene: TRBJ1-5
V gene: TRBV30

CDR3 DNA: TGTGCCAGCAGTTACTCGATCTGGGGTGGCTACACCTTC
CDR3 protein: CASSYSIWGGYTF
clone size: NA
D gene: NA
J gene: TRBJ1-2
V gene: TRBV6-5

CDR3 DNA: TGTGCCACCGCCATGGCAGACACAGATACGCAGTATTTT
CDR3 protein: CATAMADTDTQYF
clone size: few
D gene: NA
J gene: TRBJ2-3
V gene: TRBV7-9

CDR3 DNA: TGCGCCAGCAGCCAAGATGTTCTCCAACCCCAGCATTTT
CDR3 protein: CASSQDVLQPQHF
clone size: NA
D gene: NA
J gene: TRBJ1-5
V gene: TRBV4-1

CDR3 DNA: TGTGCCAGCAGTTCCGTAACACAGGGTTACTACGAGCAGTACTTC
CDR3 protein: CASSSVTQGYYEQYF
clone size: many
D gene: NA
J gene: TRBJ2-7
V gene: TRBV6-2/TRBV6-3

CDR3 DNA: TGTGCCAGCAGTATCCGGACAGGTACTAGAGAGCAGTACTTC
CDR3 protein: CASSIRTGTREQYF
clone size: many
D gene: TRBD1
J gene: TRBJ2-7
V gene: TRBV28